This T cell receptor (beta chain) was observed in a study of molecular identifiers for immune sequencing clone quantification. CD8+CD4-CCR7+CD45RA+ sorting gave the naive CD8 T cells. This CDR3 region has 16 residues. Germline V CDR1 and CDR2: SGHTA, FQGNSA. V shed 5 bases and J shed 2 bases, with 15 bases lying between them. The use of previously described methods and listed TCR primers produced the bulk TCR libraries. Each CDR3 protein gets one entry after TCRdb re-called the PCR reads with MiXCR. The sample has under 800,000 distinct CDR3 sequences, 25% seen once. This clonotype was observed at least ten times.

The sample consisted of naive CD8+ T cells from blood, with Jurkat cell RNA spiked in. The subset: FACS-sorted CD8+CD4-CCR7+CD45RA+ naive T cells. V is TRBV7-2 and J is TRBJ2-2, with D possibly matching TRBD1 (6 bases). This clonotype originated in a human donor in good health. Some libraries in this study had Jurkat cell RNA spiked in. Here the CDR3 reads CASSREQGVNTGELFF. The CDR3 DNA reads as TGTGCCAGCAGCAGAGAACAGGGAGTAAACACCGGGGAGCTGTTTTTT.